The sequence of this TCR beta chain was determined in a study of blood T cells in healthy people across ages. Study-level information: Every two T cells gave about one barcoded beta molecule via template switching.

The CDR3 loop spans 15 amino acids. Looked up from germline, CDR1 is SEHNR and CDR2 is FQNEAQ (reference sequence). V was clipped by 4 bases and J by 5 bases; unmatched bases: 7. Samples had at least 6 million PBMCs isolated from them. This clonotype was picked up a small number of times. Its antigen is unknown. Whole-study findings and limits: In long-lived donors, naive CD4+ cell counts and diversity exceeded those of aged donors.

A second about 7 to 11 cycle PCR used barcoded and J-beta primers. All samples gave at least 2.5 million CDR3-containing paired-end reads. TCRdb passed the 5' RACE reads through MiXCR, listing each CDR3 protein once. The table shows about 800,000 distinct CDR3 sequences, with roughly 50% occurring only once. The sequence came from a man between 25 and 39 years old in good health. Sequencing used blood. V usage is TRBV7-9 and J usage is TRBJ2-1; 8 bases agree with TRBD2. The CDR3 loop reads CASSSAGTSHNEQFF. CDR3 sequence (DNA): TGTGCCAGCAGCTCCGCCGGGACTAGTCACAATGAGCAGTTCTTC. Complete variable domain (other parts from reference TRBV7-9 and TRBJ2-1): DTGVSQNPRHKITKRGQNVTFRCDPISEHNRLYWYRQTLGQGPEFLTYFQNEAQLEKSRLLSDRFSAERPKGSFSTLEIQRTEQGDSAMYLCASSSAGTSHNEQFFGPGTRLTVL.